This record looks at one T cell receptor (beta chain) sequence and its context. The record originates from a study of blood T cell repertoires in COVID-19. In the study overall: Samples representing acute and convalescent COVID-19 were sourced from the United States, Italy and Spain. T cells, B-cell-depleted T cells, or PBMCs supplied cDNA or gDNA.

The germline V gene has CDR1 SGHDN and CDR2 FVKESK. The CDR3 has 14 residues. Trimming cost V 3 bases and J 4 bases; bases outside gene matches: 5. The protocol was immunoSEQ multiplex PCR, while the TCRdb copy is restricted to in-frame clones and leaves out a portion. The sample yields 90,000 to 120,000 clones, approximately 90% seen once. The rearrangement uses TRBV14 and TRBJ1-1; 7 bases line up with TRBD1. Sequencing was done on a sample of peripheral blood. This TCR derives from a woman younger than 45 with acute or convalescent COVID-19. The CDR3 coding sequence is TGTGCCAGCAGCCAGGAGGGACAGAGCACTGAAGCTTTCTTT. This translates into CASSQEGQSTEAFF.